This is a list of T cell receptor beta chains from one sample in a study of long-term antiretroviral therapy in people with HIV. Assay used: immunoSEQ multiplex PCR; TCRdb lists only in-frame clones, some missing. The table has 25,000 to 35,000 clones, over 80% seen once; the top ten hold roughly 9.8%. The source material was unsorted PBMCs, sampled 2.7 to 2.9 years after starting antiretroviral therapy. The origin of the receptors is a man in his thirties or forties with HIV. Both conserved end residues are part of each CDR3. A D gene is named only where the DNA matches it firmly. Size is omitted from some rows. Given values are once, few, many or a class for expanded clones.

D gene: .
clone size: .
J gene: TRBJ2-7
V gene: TRBV27
CDR3 DNA: TGTGCCAGCAGTTTGAGAGTCCCAACCTACGAGCAGTACTTC
CDR3 protein: CASSLRVPTYEQYF

D gene: TRBD1
clone size: few
J gene: TRBJ1-2
V gene: TRBV5-1
CDR3 DNA: TGCGCCAGCAGCTTGGCCTCGGACAGGTCCGGCTACACCTTC
CDR3 protein: CASSLASDRSGYTF

D gene: TRBD2
clone size: .
J gene: TRBJ2-1
V gene: TRBV11-2
CDR3 DNA: TGTGCCAGCAGCTTAGATCCCGGACTAGCGGGAGTCAATGAGCAGTTCTTC
CDR3 protein: CASSLDPGLAGVNEQFF

D gene: .
clone size: .
J gene: TRBJ2-6
V gene: TRBV2
CDR3 DNA: TGTGCCAGCAGTGAGCAGGGTCTCTCTGGGGCCAACGTCCTGACTTTC
CDR3 protein: CASSEQGLSGANVLTF

D gene: .
clone size: .
J gene: TRBJ1-1
V gene: TRBV23-1
CDR3 DNA: TGCGCCAGCAGTCAATTGGGCCGTGGTAGGGGGAAGGTAAACACTGAAGCTTTCTTT
CDR3 protein: CASSQLGRGRGKVNTEAFF

D gene: .
clone size: .
J gene: TRBJ1-3
V gene: TRBV6-7
CDR3 DNA: TGTGCCAGCAGTTACTTTCCCCGTCGCAGCCTGAACTCTGGAAACACCATATATTTT
CDR3 protein: CASSYFPRRSLNSGNTIYF

D gene: .
clone size: once
J gene: TRBJ1-3
V gene: TRBV6-1
CDR3 DNA: TGTGCCAGCGAAGAGGGTTGGAACTCTGGAAACACCATATATTTT
CDR3 protein: CASEEGWNSGNTIYF

D gene: .
clone size: .
J gene: TRBJ1-3
V gene: TRBV7-3
CDR3 DNA: TGTGCCAGCAGCTCTGGGGTAGGAGGAAACACCATATATTTT
CDR3 protein: CASSSGVGGNTIYF

D gene: TRBD1
clone size: .
J gene: TRBJ2-3
V gene: TRBV5-4
CDR3 DNA: TGTGCCAGCAGCGGAGACAGGGGGCGATCCACAGATACGCAGTATTTT
CDR3 protein: CASSGDRGRSTDTQYF

D gene: .
clone size: .
J gene: TRBJ1-6
V gene: TRBV19
CDR3 DNA: TGTGCCAGTAGTATGGGGCGGTTCTCCAATTCACCCCTCCACTTT
CDR3 protein: CASSMGRFSNSPLHF

D gene: TRBD2
clone size: .
J gene: TRBJ2-7
V gene: TRBV10-2
CDR3 DNA: TGCGCCAGCAGTGAGTCGGGCACTAGCGGAGTGACTTTGCGATCCTACGAGCAGTACTTC
CDR3 protein: CASSESGTSGVTLRSYEQYF

D gene: .
clone size: .
J gene: TRBJ1-1
V gene: TRBV2
CDR3 DNA: TGTGCCAGCAGTGATCTGGGAGGTGGCATGAACACTGAAGCTTTCTTT
CDR3 protein: CASSDLGGGMNTEAFF

D gene: .
clone size: .
J gene: TRBJ1-2
V gene: TRBV9
CDR3 DNA: TGTGCCAGCAGCGGAGCGGGGAAGGGCTACACCTTC
CDR3 protein: CASSGAGKGYTF

D gene: TRBD1
clone size: .
J gene: TRBJ1-5
V gene: TRBV2
CDR3 DNA: TGTGCCAGCAGTGAATCCCGGACAGGGACGGGGCAGCCCCAGCATTTT
CDR3 protein: CASSESRTGTGQPQHF

D gene: .
clone size: .
J gene: TRBJ2-5
V gene: TRBV2
CDR3 DNA: TGTGCCAGCGGATCCGGGCAGCGGGAGACCCAGTACTTC
CDR3 protein: CASGSGQRETQYF

D gene: .
clone size: .
J gene: TRBJ2-5
V gene: TRBV5-1
CDR3 DNA: TGCGCCAGCAGCACGCGACCGGGAGAGACCCAGTACTTC
CDR3 protein: CASSTRPGETQYF

D gene: .
clone size: .
J gene: TRBJ1-2
V gene: TRBV5-4
CDR3 DNA: TGTGCCAGCAGCACAACCGCGGGCATTGGTGGCTACACCTTC
CDR3 protein: CASSTTAGIGGYTF

D gene: TRBD1
clone size: .
J gene: TRBJ1-1
V gene: TRBV6-5
CDR3 DNA: TGTGCCAGCAAATTAGACAGGGGCAGGACTGAAGCTTTCTTT
CDR3 protein: CASKLDRGRTEAFF

D gene: .
clone size: .
J gene: TRBJ2-1
V gene: TRBV5-4
CDR3 DNA: TGTGCCAGCAGCCTCGGACTTGAGCAGTTCTTC
CDR3 protein: CASSLGLEQFF

D gene: TRBD1
clone size: .
J gene: TRBJ1-5
V gene: TRBV15
CDR3 DNA: TGTGCCACCAGCCTTCGGGGACAGGGTGGCAATCAGCCCCAGCATTTT
CDR3 protein: CATSLRGQGGNQPQHF

D gene: .
clone size: .
J gene: TRBJ2-7
V gene: TRBV28
CDR3 DNA: TGTGCCAGCAGCAACCCGGACTGGACCAGCTCCTACGAGCAGTACTTC
CDR3 protein: CASSNPDWTSSYEQYF

D gene: .
clone size: .
J gene: TRBJ2-1
V gene: TRBV6-5
CDR3 DNA: TGTGCCAGCATGGTTCTAGGCCCCTACAATGAGCAGTTCTTC
CDR3 protein: CASMVLGPYNEQFF

D gene: .
clone size: .
J gene: TRBJ2-1
V gene: TRBV4-3
CDR3 DNA: TGCGCCAGCAGCCAAGATGTAGCGGCCCAGGCGTTCTTC
CDR3 protein: CASSQDVAAQAFF

D gene: .
clone size: .
J gene: TRBJ1-4
V gene: TRBV30
CDR3 DNA: TGTGCCTGGGATTACAGGGCAGGTGAAAAACTGTTTTTT
CDR3 protein: CAWDYRAGEKLFF

D gene: TRBD1
clone size: .
J gene: TRBJ2-3
V gene: TRBV5-1
CDR3 DNA: TGCGCCAGCACGTTGGGGACAGGGGGCACAGATACGCAGTATTTT
CDR3 protein: CASTLGTGGTDTQYF

D gene: TRBD1
clone size: .
J gene: TRBJ2-5
V gene: TRBV19
CDR3 DNA: TGTGCCAGTAGTATGGACAGGGCCACATTCCAGACCCAGTACTTC
CDR3 protein: CASSMDRATFQTQYF

D gene: .
clone size: .
J gene: TRBJ1-2
V gene: TRBV6-6
CDR3 DNA: TGTGCCAGCAGTTACCGGCAGGGGAATTACACCTTC
CDR3 protein: CASSYRQGNYTF

D gene: .
clone size: .
J gene: TRBJ2-7
V gene: TRBV5-8
CDR3 DNA: TGTGCCAGCCCCCATGGGGGTGGGGAGCAGTACTTC
CDR3 protein: CASPHGGGEQYF

D gene: .
clone size: once
J gene: TRBJ1-1
V gene: TRBV5-5
CDR3 DNA: TGTGCCAGCAGCTTAGGGGACACTGAAGCTTTCTTT
CDR3 protein: CASSLGDTEAFF

D gene: TRBD1
clone size: .
J gene: TRBJ1-3
V gene: TRBV6-1
CDR3 DNA: TGTGCCAGCAGGCCTGGGACAGCTGGAAACACCATATATTTT
CDR3 protein: CASRPGTAGNTIYF

D gene: TRBD1
clone size: .
J gene: TRBJ1-5
V gene: TRBV2
CDR3 DNA: TGTGCCAGCAGGGCGGGACAGACTAATCAGCCCCAGCATTTT
CDR3 protein: CASRAGQTNQPQHF

D gene: .
clone size: .
J gene: TRBJ1-5
V gene: TRBV28
CDR3 DNA: TGTGCCAGCAGTTCCCTAAATCAGCCCCAGCATTTT
CDR3 protein: CASSSLNQPQHF

D gene: TRBD2
clone size: .
J gene: TRBJ2-1
V gene: TRBV27
CDR3 DNA: TGTGCCAGCACCCCTCTGGCTAGCGGGGGGAGGAACAATGAGCAGTTCTTC
CDR3 protein: CASTPLASGGRNNEQFF

D gene: .
clone size: few
J gene: TRBJ2-2
V gene: TRBV19
CDR3 DNA: TGTGCCAGTAGTATTGGGATCGCCAGACACACCGGGGAGCTGTTTTTT
CDR3 protein: CASSIGIARHTGELFF

D gene: .
clone size: .
J gene: TRBJ2-1
V gene: TRBV19
CDR3 DNA: TGTGCCAGTAGTGAACGGGGATACAATGAGCAGTTCTTC
CDR3 protein: CASSERGYNEQFF

D gene: TRBD1
clone size: .
J gene: TRBJ2-3
V gene: TRBV5-8
CDR3 DNA: TGTGCCAGCAGCTGGTACAGGGGAGGCACAGATACGCAGTATTTT
CDR3 protein: CASSWYRGGTDTQYF

D gene: .
clone size: .
J gene: TRBJ1-6
V gene: TRBV25-1
CDR3 DNA: TGTGCCAGCAGTGACGGAATGGGGGCCTATAATTCACCCCTCCACTTT
CDR3 protein: CASSDGMGAYNSPLHF

D gene: .
clone size: .
J gene: TRBJ2-1
V gene: TRBV2
CDR3 DNA: TGTGCCAGCAGTGAGGCCACCCCGAGGAGTGAGCAGTTCTTC
CDR3 protein: CASSEATPRSEQFF

D gene: .
clone size: .
J gene: TRBJ2-1
V gene: TRBV5-4
CDR3 DNA: TGTGCCAGCAGCCGGCCCGGGCAGGGGCTATACAATGAGCAGTTCTTC
CDR3 protein: CASSRPGQGLYNEQFF

D gene: TRBD2
clone size: .
J gene: TRBJ2-1
V gene: TRBV7-2
CDR3 DNA: TGTGCCAGCAGCCGAGGAATTGCGGGGGGGCCGGGAAATGAGCAGTTCTTC
CDR3 protein: CASSRGIAGGPGNEQFF

D gene: .
clone size: .
J gene: TRBJ1-2
V gene: TRBV6-1
CDR3 DNA: TGTGCCAGCAGTGAAGTAGCGGGCATGGGCGGCTACACCTTC
CDR3 protein: CASSEVAGMGGYTF

D gene: TRBD2
clone size: .
J gene: TRBJ2-5
V gene: TRBV5-4
CDR3 DNA: TGTGCCAGCAGCCCAAGGGCACTAGCGGTCCAAGAGACCCAGTACTTC
CDR3 protein: CASSPRALAVQETQYF

D gene: .
clone size: .
J gene: TRBJ1-5
V gene: TRBV27
CDR3 DNA: TGTGCCAGCAGTTTACCTGAGGGTCCCCAGCATTTT
CDR3 protein: CASSLPEGPQHF

D gene: .
clone size: .
J gene: TRBJ1-5
V gene: TRBV28
CDR3 DNA: TGTGCCAGCAGTTTTCTCCCAAATAGCAATCAGCCCCAGCATTTT
CDR3 protein: CASSFLPNSNQPQHF

D gene: .
clone size: .
J gene: TRBJ2-6
V gene: TRBV6-1
CDR3 DNA: TGTGCCAGCAGTGTCTCCCCTGGCTCGAAAGTCTCTGGGGCCAACGTCCTGACTTTC
CDR3 protein: CASSVSPGSKVSGANVLTF